This T cell receptor beta chain is drawn from a study of T cell repertoires in cytomegalovirus infection. In the study overall: Matching HLA type and CMV infection were both indicated by public TCR beta signatures.

This clonotype was detected many times. Antigen: not known. TCRdb recomputed calls from the reads with MiXCR, one row per CDR3 protein. The data hold approximately 140,000 distinct CDR3 sequences, with about 6.3% observed a single time. Looked up from germline, CDR1 is SGHVS and CDR2 is FNYEAQ. V gave up 7 bases and J gave up 8 bases, with 14 bases separating them. CDR3 size: 12 residues. Study-wide points: There were HLA-C-restricted CMV-specific TCR beta clonotypes dominating the ex vivo response. Cumulative public TCR beta family frequency identified CMV carriers with the relevant HLA.

The rearrangement links TRBV7-6 to TRBJ1-2; no reliable D call. Material for sequencing was PBMCs. This clonotype originated in a human donor in good health (CMV status not recorded). Some clones in this sample may be carry-over from other donors' samples. The CDR3 loop is CASNIPIPGYTF. The CDR3 DNA follows: TGTGCCAGCAATATACCCATTCCGGGCTACACCTTC.